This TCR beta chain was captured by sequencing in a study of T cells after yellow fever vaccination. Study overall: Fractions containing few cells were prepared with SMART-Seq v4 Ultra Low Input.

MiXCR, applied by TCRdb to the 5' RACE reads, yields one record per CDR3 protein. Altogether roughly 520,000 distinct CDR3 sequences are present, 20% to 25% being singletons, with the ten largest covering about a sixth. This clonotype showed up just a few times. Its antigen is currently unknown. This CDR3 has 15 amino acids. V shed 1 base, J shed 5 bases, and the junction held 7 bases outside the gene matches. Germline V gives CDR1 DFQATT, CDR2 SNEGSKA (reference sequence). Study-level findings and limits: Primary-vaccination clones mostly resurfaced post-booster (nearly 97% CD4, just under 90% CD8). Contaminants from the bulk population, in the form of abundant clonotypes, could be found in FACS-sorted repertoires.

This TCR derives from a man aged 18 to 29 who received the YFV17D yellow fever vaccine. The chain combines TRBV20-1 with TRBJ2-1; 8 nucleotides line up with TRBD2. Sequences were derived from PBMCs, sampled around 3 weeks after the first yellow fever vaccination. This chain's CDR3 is CSARGWTSRDNEQFF. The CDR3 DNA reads TGCAGTGCTAGAGGTTGGACTAGCAGAGACAATGAGCAGTTCTTC.